The 21 T cell receptor beta chains listed next were all sequenced from one sample in a study of control samples from healthy donors and cancer patients. Some clones are missing from TCRdb's copy, which holds only in-frame ones; the method was immunoSEQ multiplex PCR. The sample has about 120,000 clones, more than 80% seen once. Material: PBMCs. All receptors come from a woman aged 50 to 65 with colorectal cancer.

The rearrangement joins TRBV7-3 to TRBJ2-2; D is unclear. V was pared by 2 bases and J by 2 bases, with 6 bases between. Per germline, CDR1 SGHTA and CDR2 FQGTGA. CDR3 length: 14 residues. Here the CDR3 reads CASSLSDNTGELFF. Written as DNA, the CDR3 is TGTGCCAGCAGCTTATCAGATAACACCGGGGAGCTGTTTTTT. The variable domain in full, completed from reference TRBV7-3 and TRBJ2-2, reads GAGVSQTPSNKVTEKGKYVELRCDPISGHTALYWYRQSLGQGPEFLIYFQGTGAADDSGLPNDRFFAVRPEGSVSTLKIQRTERGDSAVYLCASSLSDNTGELFFGEGSRLTVL.

The J gene is TRBJ1-2, the V gene TRBV2, with 10 bases lining up with TRBD1. V dropped 11 bases and J dropped 8; count of bases not matched to a gene: 14. The CDR3 totals 14 residues. Germline lookup yields CDR1 SNHLY and CDR2 FYNNEI. In nucleotides, the CDR3 is TGTGCCTCCCAGGACAGGGGGGGCTTAAGAGGCTACACCTTC. Its translation: CASQDRGGLRGYTF.

This chain uses TRBV10-2 with TRBJ2-2, with 8 nucleotides matching TRBD1. Trimming at V came to 5 bases and at J to 1 base, leaving 6 bases not matched to a gene. CDR3 length: 16 residues. CDR1 and CDR2 (germline): WSHSY, SAAADI. CDR3 sequence (DNA): TGCGCCAGCAGTAGGACAGGGCCCGGGAACACCGGGGAGCTGTTTTTT. Its protein is CASSRTGPGNTGELFF.

The J gene is TRBJ1-2, the V gene TRBV5-5; D might be TRBD1 (5 bases). The CDR3 is made up of 15 amino acids. Trimming left V 6 bases short and J 4 bases short, with 19 bases between. The germline gives CDR1 SGHKS, CDR2 YYEKEE (reference sequence). CDR3 residues: CASTPLGGTSYGYTF. CDR3 coding DNA: TGTGCCAGCACCCCTCTGGGTGGGACGTCCTATGGCTACACCTTC.

This chain connects TRBV5-1 to TRBJ2-2; unclear D gene. The germline V and J ends were trimmed by 0 bases and 2 bases, with 11 bases remaining between them. CDR1 is SGHRS and CDR2 is YFSETQ in the germline V gene. This CDR3 region has 16 residues. The CDR3 spells CASSLEVLRNTGELFF. DNA of the CDR3: TGCGCCAGCAGCTTGGAGGTCCTACGAAACACCGGGGAGCTGTTTTTT.

The chain recombines TRBV5-1 with TRBJ1-5; 9 nucleotides match TRBD1. Germline CDR1 reads SGHRS; CDR2 reads YFSETQ. V shed 0 bases, J shed 5 bases, and the junction held 0 bases outside the gene matches. CDR3 length equals 14 residues. CDR3 bases: TGCGCCAGCAGCTTGGGACAGGGGGATCAGCCCCAGCATTTT. Translation: CASSLGQGDQPQHF.

The J gene is TRBJ1-1, the V gene TRBV7-2; perhaps TRBD1 as D (5 bases). Trimming stripped 4 bases from V and 0 bases from J, with 9 bases between. From germline, CDR1 is SGHTA and CDR2 FQGNSA. The CDR3 extends over 14 amino acids. CDR3 DNA sequence: TGTGCCAGCAGCTCAGACAGACTGAACACTGAAGCTTTCTTT. This gives the protein CASSSDRLNTEAFF.

There are a few counts of this clone. This chain links TRBV2 with TRBJ1-1; maybe TRBD1 (6 bases). Per germline, CDR1 SNHLY and CDR2 FYNNEI. This CDR3 region has 14 residues. The V and J ends lost 7 bases and 0 bases respectively, with 12 bases between them. Here the CDR3 DNA reads TGTGCCAGCACTCGGGACATCATGAACACTGAAGCTTTCTTT. This codes for CASTRDIMNTEAFF. The entire variable domain, with the rest obtained from reference TRBV2 and TRBJ1-1, is as follows: EPEVTQTPSHQVTQMGQEVILRCVPISNHLYFYWYRQILGQKVEFLVSFYNNEISEKSEIFDDQFSVERPDGSNFTLKIRSTKLEDSAMYFCASTRDIMNTEAFFGQGTRLTVV.

The chain links TRBV19 to TRBJ1-2, with 7 bases that match TRBD1. With V trimmed by 1 base and J by 8 bases, 7 bases remained unmatched. The CDR3 has 14 amino acids. The germline CDR1 and CDR2 sequences are LNHDA and SQIVND (reference sequence). In DNA form, the CDR3 reads TGTGCCAGTAGTATAGGACAGGGCTCTGCAGGCTACACCTTC. This codes for CASSIGQGSAGYTF. The entire variable domain, with the rest obtained from reference TRBV19 and TRBJ1-2, is as follows: DGGITQSPKYLFRKEGQNVTLSCEQNLNHDAMYWYRQDPGQGLRLIYYSQIVNDFQKGDIAEGYSVSREKKESFPLTVTSAQKNPTAFYLCASSIGQGSAGYTFGSGTRLTVV.

The chain couples TRBV7-6 to TRBJ2-3; D unresolved. The CDR3 contains 15 residues. Germline assignment: CDR1 SGHVS and CDR2 FNYEAQ. Trimming removed 5 bases at V and 2 bases at J, with 14 bases between. CDR3 sequence reads: CASSLESPFTDTQYF. CDR3 nucleotide sequence: TGTGCCAGCAGCCTAGAAAGTCCCTTCACAGATACGCAGTATTTT.

The chain combines TRBV7-2 with TRBJ2-1; 7 bases map to TRBD2. There are 18 residues in the CDR3. The germline gives CDR1 SGHTA, CDR2 FQGNSA. After removal of 5 bases from V and 3 bases from J, the junction contained 16 bases not matched to a gene. Here the CDR3 reads CASSNPPIGGRSYNEQFF. The CDR3 coding sequence is TGTGCCAGCAGCAACCCCCCTATCGGCGGGAGAAGCTACAATGAGCAGTTCTTC.

As for this clone: Relative to the germline gene, one junction end is altered; a read error may explain this. J is TRBJ2-1 and V is TRBV10-3; TRBD2 agrees at 13 bases. The CDR3 extends over 14 amino acids. In germline, CDR1 is ENHRY, CDR2 SYGVKD. The CDR3 coding sequence is TGTGCCACAGGAGGGACTAGCGGGGACAATGAACAGTTCTTC. Protein: CATGGTSGDNEQFF.

The gene calls are TRBV7-9 and TRBJ2-3; D might be TRBD1 (6 bases). The CDR3 covers 18 residues. Germline-derived CDR1 and CDR2 are SEHNR and FQNEAQ (reference sequence). Trimming removed 1 base at V and 5 bases at J, with 22 bases between. CDR3 coding DNA: TGTGCCAGCAGCTTAGACGGAAAGTTCCAGGGGATAGGAGATACGCAGTATTTT. Amino acids: CASSLDGKFQGIGDTQYF.

This chain uses TRBV6-2 or TRBV6-3 with TRBJ1-5; D call uncertain. Germline CDR1 is MNHEY and CDR2 is SVGEGT. Trimming shortened V by 2 bases and J by 0 bases, and 17 bases separated the two germline ends. The CDR3 covers 18 residues. The chain's CDR3 is CASSYPAYDDYSNQPQHF. CDR3 sequence (DNA): TGTGCCAGCAGTTACCCCGCATATGATGATTATAGCAATCAGCCCCAGCATTTT.

The V and J genes are TRBV3-1 (or the pseudogene TRBV3-2) and TRBJ1-1; 7 bases are a match to TRBD1. V gave up 4 bases and J gave up 5 bases; unmatched junction bases: 1. This CDR3 is built from 12 residues. The germline CDR1 and CDR2 sequences are LGHDT and YNNKEL (reference sequence). CDR3 bases: TGTGCCAGCAGCCGACAGGGTACTGAAGCTTTCTTT. Translated, it gives CASSRQGTEAFF.

This clone was observed a single time. The chain has TRBV7-3 and TRBJ2-3; 9 bases align to TRBD2. The CDR3 loop spans 15 amino acids. Trimming cost V 5 bases and J 2 bases; bases outside gene matches: 5. In germline, CDR1 is SGHTA, CDR2 FQGTGA. Written as DNA, the CDR3 is TGTGCCAGCAGCATAGCGGGGGCCATCACAGATACGCAGTATTTT. It translates to CASSIAGAITDTQYF.

The CDR3 nucleotides are TGTGCCAGCAGGCCTACAGGGAGGCGGAACACTGAAGCTTTCTTT. Protein product: CASRPTGRRNTEAFF. The chain employs TRBV6-5 and TRBJ1-1; D may be TRBD1 (6 bases). Per germline, CDR1 MNHEY and CDR2 SVGAGI. The CDR3 has 15 residues. Trimming took off 6 bases at V and 1 base at J, with 15 bases between the two ends.

CDR3 residues: CASTSREVVTEAFF. The CDR3 nucleotides read TGTGCCAGTACCTCCAGGGAGGTGGTCACTGAAGCTTTCTTT. This chain uses TRBV19 with TRBJ1-1, with D perhaps TRBD1 (5 bases). This CDR3 has 14 residues. Germline CDR1 and CDR2: LNHDA and SQIVND (reference sequence). Trimming left V 7 bases short and J 4 bases short, with 16 bases between.

This clone has a single count. The rearrangement joins TRBV5-1 to TRBJ1-2; tentative D call: TRBD1 (6 bases). Trimming shortened V by 7 bases and J by 4 bases, and 23 bases separated the two germline ends. CDR3 length: 16 amino acids. Germline values: CDR1 SGHRS, CDR2 YFSETQ. CDR3 protein: CASHTDAQGSGYGYTF. The CDR3 DNA reads as TGCGCCAGCCATACGGATGCACAGGGATCGGGCTATGGCTACACCTTC.

This rearrangement joins TRBV6-5 to TRBJ2-2; no definite D call. Trimming pared 6 bases from V and 5 bases from J, leaving 13 bases between. The germline V gene encodes CDR1 MNHEY and CDR2 SVGAGI. The CDR3 sequence is 14 residues long. The CDR3 sequence: CASRRFFGTGELFF. CDR3 bases: TGTGCCAGCAGGCGCTTCTTTGGGACCGGGGAGCTGTTTTTT.

The gene calls are TRBV19 and TRBJ2-2, with TRBD1 as a possible D gene (5 bases). From germline, CDR1 is LNHDA and CDR2 SQIVND (reference sequence). The CDR3 loop spans 11 amino acids. The V end was cut by 7 bases, the J end by 5 bases, with 5 bases between. CDR3 coding DNA: TGTGCCAGTAAGGGGACCGGGGAGCTGTTTTTT. It is translated as CASKGTGELFF.